The 11 T cell receptor beta chains listed next were all sequenced from one sample in a study of monozygotic twins with inflammatory bowel disease (dated by TCRdb to 2018 to 2020). Receptors were amplified or captured by 5' RACE. This sample was sequenced with an Illumina HiSeq 2500. TCRdb reprocessed the sequencing reads and holds a single record per CDR3 protein sequence, with no DNA. This sample's table lists around 450,000 distinct CDR3 sequences. About 2.4% of the sample rests with the top ten. Sequencing used blood. Every receptor here comes from a human donor with ulcerative colitis or Crohn's disease, or a healthy co-twin of an affected twin (not recorded which).

The rearrangement uses TRBV12-3 or TRBV12-4 and TRBJ2-1; without DNA, the TCRdb call of TRBD2 cannot be checked. CDR3 length equals 16 residues. The CDR3 sequence: CASSPPGLAGVQEQFF.

This chain joins TRBV12-3 or TRBV12-4 and TRBJ1-3; absent DNA, TCRdb's TRBD1 call cannot be checked. This CDR3 is built from 16 residues. This chain's CDR3 is CASSLAVAPSGNTIYF.

The rearrangement links TRBV5-6 to TRBJ2-5; the D gene TCRdb calls, TRBD2, cannot be checked with no DNA. Germline V lookup: CDR1 SGHDT, CDR2 YYEEEE. CDR3 length equals 15 residues. CDR3 amino acids: CASGHKRITTETQYF.

The chain employs TRBV18 and TRBJ2-7. The CDR3 is 14 residues long. Germline CDR1 is KGHSH and CDR2 is LQKENI. Here the CDR3 reads CASSPPSAGSEQYF.

The CDR3 loop reads CASSLGPQGGSTEAFF. The chain joins TRBV5-1 to TRBJ1-1; TCRdb calls TRBD1, which cannot be checked without DNA. CDR3 length equals 16 residues. Germline CDR1 SGHRS, CDR2 YFSETQ.

CDR3 amino acids: CSASPDRANSPLHF. The V and J genes are TRBV20-1 and TRBJ1-6; the TCRdb call, TRBD1, lacks DNA for checking. Germline V lookup: CDR1 DFQATT, CDR2 SNEGSKA (reference sequence). The CDR3 sequence is 14 residues long.

The V call is TRBV5-1, the J call TRBJ2-5. Germline assignment: CDR1 SGHRS and CDR2 YFSETQ. CDR3 length equals 15 residues. The CDR3 region is CASCRSVGSGETQYF.

The chain employs TRBV6-5 and TRBJ1-5. The CDR3 consists of 16 residues. CDR1 is MNHEY and CDR2 is SVGAGI in the germline V gene. CDR3 protein: CASSYILGRSNQPQHF.

The chain recombines TRBV7-9 with TRBJ1-6. The length of the CDR3 is 13 residues. Germline V gene sequence: CDR1 SEHNR, CDR2 FQNEAQ (reference sequence). The CDR3: CASSLSSGSPLHF. The whole variable domain, filled in from reference TRBV7-9 and TRBJ1-6, reads DTGVSQNPRHKITKRGQNVTFRCDPISEHNRLYWYRQTLGQGPEFLTYFQNEAQLEKSRLLSDRFSAERPKGSFSTLEIQRTEQGDSAMYLCASSLSSGSPLHFGNGTRLTVT.

The chain carries TRBV5-1 and TRBJ2-7; the D gene TCRdb calls, TRBD2, cannot be checked with no DNA. Germline V gene lookup returns CDR1 SGHRS and CDR2 YFSETQ. This CDR3 comprises 16 residues. The CDR3 reads CASSYATSGSSYEQYF.

V usage is TRBV20-1 and J usage is TRBJ2-1; TCRdb outputs TRBD2, but without DNA this stays unchecked. From germline, CDR1 is DFQATT and CDR2 SNEGSKA (reference sequence). The CDR3 has 15 residues. CDR3: CSARGTSGNYNEQFF.